The rows below give T cell receptor beta chains drawn from one sample of a study of metastatic and nonmetastatic thyroid tumors. TCRdb re-called clones from the PCR reads using MiXCR. This sample has tens of thousands of clones; around 20% occur once, and the top ten carry around 21%. The sequencing sample was made of blood. The receptors shown here come from a male donor with papillary thyroid cancer or a benign thyroid nodule (not recorded which). Some clones in this sample may be carry-over from other donors' samples. Both conserved end residues are part of each CDR3. A D gene is named only where the DNA matches it firmly. Clone sizes are given selectively: once, few, many, or a class where the clone is expanded.

.	TRBV10-3	many	TRBJ2-2	TGTGCCATCAGTGAGTCGCCTTTAACATCCGGGGAGCTGTTTTTT	CAISESPLTSGELFF
TRBD1	TRBV12-3/TRBV12-4	large	TRBJ2-7	TGTGCCAGCAGTCTTCCGGGACAGGGGGTTAGAAAGCAGTACTTC	CASSLPGQGVRKQYF
.	TRBV20-1	few	TRBJ2-5	TGCAGTGCTCCGGGTCTCGACCAAGAGACCCAGTACTTC	CSAPGLDQETQYF
TRBD2	TRBV5-1	many	TRBJ2-3	TGCGCCAGCAGCTTAGCACTAGCGGACATAGGGGATACGCAGTATTTT	CASSLALADIGDTQYF
.	TRBV6-1	.	TRBJ2-2	TGTGCCAGCAGGCGGTGGCAGGGTGGCACCGGGGAGCTGTTTTTT	CASRRWQGGTGELFF
.	TRBV30	many	TRBJ1-2	TGTGCCTGGAGTGTCGGGCAGAACTATGGCTACACCTTC	CAWSVGQNYGYTF
TRBD2	TRBV6-4	many	TRBJ2-3	TGTGCCAGCAGTGAAACTAGCGGAGCAGGGGATACGCAGTATTTT	CASSETSGAGDTQYF
TRBD1	TRBV28	medium-sized	TRBJ2-2	TGTGCCAGCACCCAGGGGGCGCGGCACACCGGGGAGCTGTTTTTT	CASTQGARHTGELFF
TRBD2	TRBV6-2/TRBV6-3	few	TRBJ2-3	TGTGCCAGCAGTTACGGCGGGAGAGCCAGCACAGATACGCATTATTTT	CASSYGGRASTDTHYF
TRBD2	TRBV6-6	few	TRBJ2-3	TGTGCCAGCAGTTACCGGCAGGGAGGGACAGATACGCAGTATTTT	CASSYRQGGTDTQYF
TRBD1	TRBV7-2	many	TRBJ1-4	TGTGCCAGCAGCTCCTACTTACAGGGGTCGGGACTGTTTTTT	CASSSYLQGSGLFF
TRBD2	TRBV20-1	.	TRBJ2-7	TGCAGTGCCCAGGGACTAGCGGGGGCCTACGAGCAGTACTTC	CSAQGLAGAYEQYF
TRBD2	TRBV7-9	medium-sized	TRBJ2-2	TGTGCCAGCAGCTTAGAAGCGGGGGCGGTTCGGGACACCGGGGAGCTGTTTTTT	CASSLEAGAVRDTGELFF
.	TRBV24-1	many	TRBJ1-2	TGTGCCACCAGTGACAGAAGGACAGCGTCAGGCTACACCTTC	CATSDRRTASGYTF
.	TRBV6-2/TRBV6-3	.	TRBJ1-1	TGTGCCAGCAGGTGGGCGGGGGAGGGGGCTGAAGCTTTCTTT	CASRWAGEGAEAFF
TRBD2	TRBV29-1	few	TRBJ2-1	TGCAGCGTCTGCCCTAGCGGAAAAGCTCACAATGAGCAGTTCTTC	CSVCPSGKAHNEQFF
.	TRBV29-1	many	TRBJ2-3	TGCAGCGTTGGGTACGATACGCAGTATTTT	CSVGYDTQYF
TRBD2	TRBV6-4	medium-sized	TRBJ2-3	TGTGCCAGCAGTGAAAGAGCGGGAGGGGCAGATACGCAGTATTTT	CASSERAGGADTQYF
.	TRBV20-1	.	TRBJ2-1	TGCAGTGCCCGAGGAAGGGGGAGCTCCTACAATGAGCAGTTCTTC	CSARGRGSSYNEQFF
.	TRBV10-3	many	TRBJ1-5	TGTGCCATCAGTGACCCAGTTACGGGACAGCCCCAGCATTTT	CAISDPVTGQPQHF
TRBD1	TRBV28	few	TRBJ1-2	TGTGCCAGCAGTTTACTCGGGACAGGGTATGGCTACACCTTC	CASSLLGTGYGYTF
.	TRBV7-2	.	TRBJ2-1	TGTGCCATCAGCCTCCCGACCGCGTCTGATGAGCAGTTCTTC	CAISLPTASDEQFF
.	TRBV7-9	.	TRBJ2-7	TGCGCCAGTAGCTTATCAGGCGGGTACGAGCAGTACTTC	CASSLSGGYEQYF
TRBD1	TRBV27	medium-sized	TRBJ2-7	TGTGCCAGCAGTTTATCAGGGACAGGGGTGCACGAGCAGTACTTC	CASSLSGTGVHEQYF
TRBD1	TRBV9	many	TRBJ1-1	TGTGCCAGCAGCGTAGCTGGGACAGGGGGCACTGAAGCTTTCTTT	CASSVAGTGGTEAFF
.	TRBV2	.	TRBJ2-7	TGTGCCAGCCTGCTGGGAGAGCAGTACTTC	CASLLGEQYF
TRBD2	TRBV9	many	TRBJ2-1	TGTGCCAGCGGACGACTAGCGGGCAACAATGAGCAGTTCTTC	CASGRLAGNNEQFF
.	TRBV12-3/TRBV12-4	few	TRBJ2-1	TGTGCCAGCAGCTCCTCGTTCGGGTCCTACAATGAGCAGTTCTTC	CASSSSFGSYNEQFF
.	TRBV7-2	many	TRBJ2-5	TGTGCCAGCAGCTCCAGGTGGGAGACCCAGTACTTC	CASSSRWETQYF
.	TRBV6-1	many	TRBJ1-1	TGTGCCAGCAGTGATACGGTGAACACTGAAGCTTTCTTT	CASSDTVNTEAFF
TRBD2	TRBV12-3/TRBV12-4	many	TRBJ2-1	TGTGCCAGCAGTTTGTTACTAGCGGGAAATGAGCAGTTCTTC	CASSLLLAGNEQFF
.	TRBV10-3	many	TRBJ1-1	TGTGCCATCAGTGAGCCCCCAGGGGAGGGGTACAACACTGAAGCTTTCTTT	CAISEPPGEGYNTEAFF
TRBD1	TRBV4-1	.	TRBJ1-6	TGCGCCAGCAGCCAAGATCCCACCTCAGGGACAGCCTATAATTCACCCCTCCACTTT	CASSQDPTSGTAYNSPLHF
.	TRBV6-1	few	TRBJ1-5	TGTGCCAGCAGTAGGACCGCTTATAGCAATCAGCCCCAGCATTTT	CASSRTAYSNQPQHF
.	TRBV27	many	TRBJ1-1	TGTGCCAGCAAGTGGAGCGGGAGGACTGAAGCTTTCTTT	CASKWSGRTEAFF
.	TRBV14	many	TRBJ1-6	TGTGCCAGCAGCCAAGGCGGGACTCATAATTCACCCCTCCACTTT	CASSQGGTHNSPLHF
.	TRBV11-2	.	TRBJ2-7	TGTGCCAGCAGCTTAGACTCCCAACGGCAGGCGGTCCCAAGCGAGCAGTACTTC	CASSLDSQRQAVPSEQYF
TRBD1	TRBV19	medium-sized	TRBJ2-7	TGTGCCAGTAGTCGACAGGGATACGACGAGCAGTACTTC	CASSRQGYDEQYF
.	TRBV7-9	.	TRBJ2-7	TGTGCCAGCAGCTTATCATGGGACCCCTACGAGCAGTACTTC	CASSLSWDPYEQYF
TRBD2	TRBV3-1	.	TRBJ2-2	TGTGCCAGCAGCCGACCGGGACTATCGTGGGTGAACACCGGGGAGCTGTTTTTT	CASSRPGLSWVNTGELFF
.	TRBV6-1	few	TRBJ1-2	TGTGCCAGCAGTGAGTCTACTAAACACTATGGCTACACCTTC	CASSESTKHYGYTF
.	TRBV2	many	TRBJ1-2	TGTGCCAGCAGTGGGACACAGGGCGGTGGCTACACCTTC	CASSGTQGGGYTF
.	TRBV6-2/TRBV6-3	.	TRBJ2-2	TGTGCCAGCAGTTACGGAACCGGGGAGCTGTTTTTT	CASSYGTGELFF
.	TRBV24-1	few	TRBJ2-3	TGTGCCACCAGAGGACCGGTTACAGATACGCAGTATTTT	CATRGPVTDTQYF
.	TRBV9	many	TRBJ1-1	TGTGCCAGCAGCGTAGAGGGGGGCTGGAACACTGAAGCTTTCTTT	CASSVEGGWNTEAFF
.	TRBV28	many	TRBJ2-7	TGTGCCAGCAGTTTACCGACAGGACGTCTCTACGAGCAGTACTTC	CASSLPTGRLYEQYF